The clone carrying this T cell receptor (beta chain) showed up just a few times. The data originate from a study of spatial heterogeneity in lung cancer. The CDR3 has 14 amino acids. V lost 10 bases to trimming and J lost 2 bases, with 15 bases between them. The germline V gene encodes CDR1 MDHEN and CDR2 SYDVKM. TCRdb re-analysed the 5' RACE reads in MiXCR, keeping a single row per CDR3 protein. Of roughly 120,000 distinct CDR3 sequences listed, 10% to 15% were seen once; the top ten hold over 15%. Time point noted: blood at routine non-recurrence follow-up after resection. TCRs were sequenced from unsorted whole RNA of tumor, nontumor lung or PBMC.

The sample was PBMCs, taken at follow-up. J is TRBJ1-5 and V is TRBV28; D is possibly TRBD1 (5 bases). The sequence came from a male donor with early-stage non-small cell lung cancer. The CDR3 DNA reads TGTGCCACCTTGAGGGGACCCCGCAATCAGCCCCAGCATTTT. As protein: CATLRGPRNQPQHF. Filled out from reference TRBV28 and TRBJ1-5, the complete variable domain reads DVKVTQSSRYLVKRTGEKVFLECVQDMDHENMFWYRQDPGLGLRLIYFSYDVKMKEKGDIPEGYSVSREKKERFSLILESASTNQTSMYLCATLRGPRNQPQHFGDGTRLSIL.